A single sample is the source of the 25 T cell receptor beta chains below, sequenced in a study of CD8 T cells in ankylosing spondylitis. TCRdb processed the 5' RACE reads anew with MiXCR; each CDR3 protein has one entry. Of around 330,000 distinct CDR3 sequences listed, 11% are singletons. Material for sequencing was blood, either unsorted or a sorted T cell fraction (not recorded which). The origin of the receptors is a female donor with ankylosing spondylitis or in good health (not recorded which).

Concerning this clonotype: A read error is possible here, since a much larger clone lies one base away. The chain uses TRBV7-9 and TRBJ1-2; D uncertain. The CDR3 is 13 amino acids. From germline, CDR1 is SEHNR and CDR2 FQNEAQ (reference sequence). For the CDR3, the DNA is TGTGCCGGCAGCTTCCCGGGTAACTATGGCTACACCTTC. Protein sequence: CAGSFPGNYGYTF.

This clonotype has just a few counts. This chain links TRBV3-1 with TRBJ2-7, with D possibly being TRBD1 (5 bases). Per the germline V gene, CDR1 is LGHDT and CDR2 is YNNKEL (reference sequence). The V and J ends lost 4 bases and 7 bases respectively, with 17 bases between them. The CDR3 extends over 14 amino acids. This CDR3 is CASSPSRTKGEQYF. DNA for the CDR3: TGTGCCAGCAGCCCGAGCAGAACTAAGGGGGAGCAGTACTTC.

The chain recombines TRBV27 with TRBJ2-7; tentative D call: TRBD2 (6 bases). Germline CDR1 is MNHEY and CDR2 is SMNVEV (reference sequence). Trimming stripped 8 bases from V and 5 bases from J, with 13 bases between. CDR3 length: 12 amino acids. The CDR3 sequence: CASGKGGDEQYF. CDR3 DNA: TGTGCCAGCGGGAAGGGCGGGGACGAGCAGTACTTC.

This clonotype was picked up many times. V and J are TRBV5-1 and TRBJ2-3; D unclear. In germline, CDR1 is SGHRS, CDR2 YFSETQ. The length of the CDR3 is 15 residues. Trimming left V 1 base short and J 0 bases short, with 9 bases between. DNA for the CDR3: TGCGCCAGCAGCTTGCTCACATCTAGCACAGATACGCAGTATTTT. It translates to CASSLLTSSTDTQYF.

This clonotype was found a few times. The rearrangement joins TRBV11-2 to TRBJ1-1; 8 nucleotides agree with TRBD1. With V trimmed by 2 bases and J by 2 bases, 16 bases remained unmatched. The germline V gene encodes CDR1 SGHAT and CDR2 FQNNGV. CDR3 length: 19 amino acids. CDR3 in amino acids: CASSLRGVGQVLTNTEAFF. CDR3 coding DNA: TGTGCCAGCAGCTTAAGGGGTGTGGGACAGGTCCTAACAAACACTGAAGCTTTCTTT.

The rearrangement uses TRBV7-9 and TRBJ1-1, with D perhaps TRBD1 (5 bases). Trimming took off 2 bases at V and 3 bases at J, with 7 bases between the two ends. This CDR3 spans 13 amino acids. Germline V lookup: CDR1 SEHNR, CDR2 FQNEAQ (reference sequence). CDR3 nucleotide sequence: TGTGCCAGCAGCTTACAACAGGACACTGAAGCTTTCTTT. Translated: CASSLQQDTEAFF.

The V call is TRBV5-1, the J call TRBJ2-1, with 13 positions matching TRBD2. The germline V gene has CDR1 SGHRS and CDR2 YFSETQ. V lost 0 bases and J lost 8; bases outside the gene matches: 5. The CDR3 length is 16 residues. The DNA of the CDR3 is TGCGCCAGCAGCTTGGACACTAGCGGGGGGGCCTATGAGCAGTTCTTC. It codes for CASSLDTSGGAYEQFF. Together with reference TRBV5-1 and TRBJ2-1, the CDR3 gives the full variable domain: KAGVTQTPRYLIKTRGQQVTLSCSPISGHRSVSWYQQTPGQGLQFLFEYFSETQRNKGNFPGRFSGRQFSNSRSEMNVSTLELGDSALYLCASSLDTSGGAYEQFFGPGTRLTVL.

This clonotype was observed many times. V is TRBV20-1 and J is TRBJ2-3; 8 bases agree with TRBD2. J gave up 2 bases and V 5 bases, and 12 bases lay outside the gene matches. Germline V gives CDR1 DFQATT, CDR2 SNEGSKA (reference sequence). The CDR3 consists of 16 residues. This CDR3 is CSAQGQASGFTDTQYF. The CDR3 nucleotides are TGCAGTGCTCAGGGGCAGGCTAGCGGGTTCACAGATACGCAGTATTTT.

This clonotype was seen many times. This CDR3 reads CSARALLGRAGTDTQYF. The CDR3 region has the DNA TGCAGTGCTAGAGCCCTCTTAGGCAGGGCTGGCACAGATACGCAGTATTTT. The chain carries TRBV20-1 and TRBJ2-3; D is possibly TRBD1 (5 bases). Trimming took off 1 base at V and 1 base at J, with 18 bases between the two ends. The CDR3 has 17 amino acids. Per the germline V gene, CDR1 is DFQATT and CDR2 is SNEGSKA (reference sequence).

In nucleotides, the CDR3 is TGTGCCAGCTCACCCGGGCCCTCCGACGGTTCACCCCTCCACTTT. Protein: CASSPGPSDGSPLHF. This sequence joins TRBV18 and TRBJ1-6; D unclear. The V and J ends lost 3 bases and 9 bases respectively, with 15 bases between them. The CDR3 sequence is 15 residues long. Per germline, CDR1 KGHSH and CDR2 LQKENI.

This clonotype has a count of ten or more. J is TRBJ2-3 and V is TRBV7-2; D not resolved. Per germline, CDR1 SGHTA and CDR2 FQGNSA. The CDR3 is 16 residues long. V was shortened by 0 bases and J by 6 bases, with 16 bases between the two germline ends. DNA of the CDR3: TGTGCCAGCAGCTTAGCCTCAGGTCCTCCTCGGGATACGCAGTATTTT. Translating it yields CASSLASGPPRDTQYF. Full variable domain (outside the CDR3, taken from reference TRBV7-2 and TRBJ2-3): GAGVSQSPSNKVTEKGKDVELRCDPISGHTALYWYRQSLGQGLEFLIYFQGNSAPDKSGLPSDRFSAERTGGSVSTLTIQRTQQEDSAVYLCASSLASGPPRDTQYFGPGTRLTVL.

This clonotype appeared a few times. The chain is built from TRBV5-5 and TRBJ2-3; a possible D gene is TRBD2 (6 bases). Between the trimmed V and J ends, which lost 4 bases and 2 bases, there was a span of 11 bases. Germline V gene lookup returns CDR1 SGHKS and CDR2 YYEKEE (reference sequence). CDR3 size: 14 residues. In nucleotides, the CDR3 is TGTGCCAGCAGCATTGCGGGGTTCACAGATACGCAGTATTTT. Translating it yields CASSIAGFTDTQYF.

This clonotype was observed a few times. This rearrangement joins TRBV6-2 or TRBV6-3 to TRBJ2-5, with a weak D call TRBD1 (5 bases). The CDR3 is made up of 18 amino acids. Trimming took 4 bases from V and 3 from J, leaving 24 bases between them. Germline CDR1 and CDR2: MNHEY and SVGEGT. The CDR3 spells CASSFSGSTGLGKETQYF. The CDR3 DNA sequence: TGTGCCAGCAGTTTCTCAGGATCTACAGGTTTGGGGAAAGAGACCCAGTACTTC.

The V gene is TRBV6-1, the J gene TRBJ1-5; tentatively, D is TRBD1 (6 bases). CDR1 and CDR2 (germline): MNHNS, SASEGT. Between the trimmed V and J ends, which lost 2 bases and 0 bases, there was a span of 14 bases. The length of the CDR3 is 17 residues. CDR3 sequence reads: CASSEWGRLNSNQPQHF. The DNA of the CDR3 is TGTGCCAGCAGTGAATGGGGGCGGTTGAATAGCAATCAGCCCCAGCATTTT.

This clonotype was picked up many times. V and J are TRBV5-1 and TRBJ2-1; D is ambiguous. V lost 6 bases and J lost 1, with 8 bases in between. The CDR3 runs 13 residues. Germline lookup yields CDR1 SGHRS and CDR2 YFSETQ. The CDR3 coding sequence is TGCGCCAGCAACGGGCCGTCCTACAATGAGCAGTTCTTC. It specifies CASNGPSYNEQFF.

This clonotype was seen only a few times. This chain joins TRBV20-1 and TRBJ1-6; D uncertain. The V gene lost 2 bases and the J gene lost 0 bases, with 8 bases spanning the gap. This CDR3 has 15 residues. Germline V gene data show CDR1 as DFQATT and CDR2 as SNEGSKA (reference sequence). Here the CDR3 reads CSARPHSSYNSPLHF. CDR3 DNA sequence: TGCAGTGCTAGACCCCACAGCTCCTATAATTCACCCCTCCACTTT.

This clonotype appeared many times. This rearrangement joins TRBV5-1 to TRBJ2-5; no firm D call. The CDR3 runs to 14 residues. V gave up 0 bases and J gave up 5 bases, with 11 bases separating them. Germline V CDR1 and CDR2: SGHRS, YFSETQ. The CDR3 nucleotides read TGCGCCAGCAGCTTGGAACGGGTAGTGGAGACCCAGTACTTC. This translates into CASSLERVVETQYF. The full variable domain, completed using reference TRBV5-1 and TRBJ2-5, is KAGVTQTPRYLIKTRGQQVTLSCSPISGHRSVSWYQQTPGQGLQFLFEYFSETQRNKGNFPGRFSGRQFSNSRSEMNVSTLELGDSALYLCASSLERVVETQYFGPGTRLLVL.

This clonotype was seen repeatedly, ten times or more. The rearrangement joins TRBV20-1 to TRBJ1-2, with D possibly TRBD1 on 6 matching bases. Per the germline V gene, CDR1 is DFQATT and CDR2 is SNEGSKA (reference sequence). The CDR3 sequence is 13 residues long. Between the trimmed V and J ends, which lost 5 bases and 2 bases, there was a span of 12 bases. The DNA for the CDR3 is TGCAGTGCTCCAGTGCAGGGGAACTATGGCTACACCTTC. This codes for CSAPVQGNYGYTF.

The V call is TRBV5-6, the J call TRBJ2-1, with TRBD2 as a possible D gene (6 bases). The V gene's germline CDR1 is SGHDT and CDR2 YYEEEE. Trimming stripped 4 bases from V and 7 bases from J, with 18 bases between. CDR3 length: 15 residues. The CDR3 sequence is CASSIRPTGGNEQFF. CDR3 DNA sequence: TGTGCCAGCAGCATCAGGCCAACTGGGGGGAATGAGCAGTTCTTC.

This clonotype came up many times. The rearrangement joins TRBV7-9 to TRBJ2-1, with D unresolved. Germline V CDR1 and CDR2: SEHNR, FQNEAQ (reference sequence). This CDR3 is 16 amino acids long. Trimming stripped 3 bases from V and 1 base from J, with 13 bases between. The CDR3 DNA reads TGTGCCAGCAGCTTGGGGATTTTTTCTTCCTACAATGAGCAGTTCTTC. Translated, it gives CASSLGIFSSYNEQFF.

This clonotype has at least ten counts. The rearrangement links TRBV5-1 to TRBJ2-3, with D possibly being TRBD1 or TRBD2 (5 bases each). CDR3 length: 15 amino acids. In germline, CDR1 is SGHRS, CDR2 YFSETQ. V was cut by 4 bases and J by 3 bases, with 15 bases left in between. The CDR3 protein is CASSPGPVKTDTQYF. DNA for the CDR3: TGCGCCAGCAGCCCGGGGCCGGTTAAAACAGATACGCAGTATTTT.

At least ten counts were recorded for this clonotype. CDR3 DNA: TGTGCCAGCAGCTTAGATAGTACTAGCGGGGTCAGCTCCTACAATGAGCAGTTCTTC. Translated: CASSLDSTSGVSSYNEQFF. The chain has TRBV11-2 and TRBJ2-1; 10 nucleotides agree with TRBD2. The CDR3 totals 19 residues. Trimming cost V 0 bases and J 0 bases; bases outside gene matches: 8. Germline V gives CDR1 SGHAT, CDR2 FQNNGV.

This clonotype has a count of ten or more. The chain recombines TRBV29-1 with TRBJ2-1, with 7 bases that match TRBD2. Germline loops: CDR1 SQVTM, CDR2 ANQGSEA. The V and J ends lost 4 bases and 6 bases, in that order; junction bases with no gene match: 9. This CDR3 has 14 residues. The CDR3 DNA reads TGCAGCGTTGTGGGCGGGAGCCCGGGCAATGAGCAGTTCTTC. This translates into CSVVGGSPGNEQFF.

The chain links TRBV7-2 to TRBJ2-5, with D hard to call. V dropped 2 bases and J dropped 5 bases, with 9 bases sitting between them. Germline CDR1 and CDR2: SGHTA and FQGNSA. This CDR3 comprises 13 residues. The CDR3 region has the DNA TGTGCCAGCAGCTTATCGGTGAGGGAGACCCAGTACTTC. Translating it yields CASSLSVRETQYF. The entire variable domain, with the rest obtained from reference TRBV7-2 and TRBJ2-5, is as follows: GAGVSQSPSNKVTEKGKDVELRCDPISGHTALYWYRQSLGQGLEFLIYFQGNSAPDKSGLPSDRFSAERTGGSVSTLTIQRTQQEDSAVYLCASSLSVRETQYFGPGTRLLVL.

This clonotype was observed many times. This chain connects TRBV5-1 to TRBJ1-2; D might be TRBD1 (6 bases). The CDR3 consists of 13 residues. V lost 4 bases and J 4 bases, leaving 11 bases between the germline ends. The V gene's germline CDR1 is SGHRS and CDR2 YFSETQ. The CDR3 reads CASSRDTSYGYTF. CDR3 sequence (DNA): TGCGCCAGCAGCCGGGACACCAGCTATGGCTACACCTTC.